This T cell receptor (beta chain) was captured in a study of T cell responses to AZD1222 COVID-19 vaccine. The study, taken as a whole, reports: Increases in Spike-specific TCR breadth and depth were seen after two AZD1222 doses.

This clone occurred a few times. Antigen unknown. The germline V gene has CDR1 GTSNPN and CDR2 SVGIG (reference sequence). With 5 bases removed from V and 2 bases from J, the gap between germline ends came to 12 bases. The CDR3 is 13 amino acids. Assay used: immunoSEQ multiplex PCR; TCRdb lists only in-frame clones, some missing. The top ten hold roughly 1.5% of the sample, which has some 150,000 clones, roughly 87% seen once. The material sequenced was peripheral blood, taken 28 days after the second AZD1222 dose. The sequence was collected from an adult who received the AZD1222 COVID-19 vaccine. V is TRBV30 and J is TRBJ1-2; D may be TRBD1 (5 bases). DNA of the CDR3: TGTGCCTGGGGGGGAGGGTACAACTATGGCTACACCTTC. Amino acid sequence: CAWGGGYNYGYTF. Filled out from reference TRBV30 and TRBJ1-2, the complete variable domain reads SQTIHQWPATLVQPVGSPLSLECTVEGTSNPNLYWYRQAAGRGLQLLFYSVGIGQISSEVPQNLSASRPQDRQFILSSKKLLLSDSGFYLCAWGGGYNYGYTFGSGTRLTVV.